Given below is one T cell receptor beta chain in context. The data were taken from a study of blood T cell repertoires in COVID-19. Turning to the study itself: Collection of acute and convalescent COVID-19 samples took place in the United States, Italy and Spain.

The V gene's germline CDR1 is LNHDA and CDR2 SQIVND (reference sequence). V was cut by 4 bases and J by 0 bases, with 13 bases left in between. The CDR3 runs 16 residues. Per the authors' pipeline: Counts of nucleated cells, estimated from reference gene primer amplification, were obtained. Sequencing was performed with immunoSEQ multiplex PCR; in TCRdb, only in-frame clones are kept and a portion is missing. V and J calls and clone size come straight from that table; D and trimming were deduced from the DNA. The sample records about 270,000 clones, about four fifths being singletons. The sample comprised peripheral blood. The TCR was taken from a woman younger than 30 with acute or convalescent COVID-19. This chain uses TRBV19 with TRBJ2-1; D ambiguous. This chain's CDR3 is CASSTSLKSSYNEQFF. The CDR3 DNA sequence: TGTGCCAGTAGTACTTCACTAAAGAGCTCCTACAATGAGCAGTTCTTC.